This is a list of T cell receptor beta chains from one sample in a study of T cells after yellow fever vaccination. TCRdb fed the 5' RACE reads into MiXCR, producing one record per CDR3 protein. The sample holds fewer than 90,000 distinct CDR3 sequences; approximately 7% are singletons and the top ten take under 45%. The source material was CD8+ T cells sorted from PBMCs, sampled around 5 days after the first yellow fever vaccination. These receptors originate from a man in his late teens or twenties who received the YFV17D yellow fever vaccine. CDR3s include the opening cysteine and the closing phenylalanine or tryptophan. A D gene is named only where the DNA matches it firmly. Size is stated for part of the rows, as once, few or many counts, or as a class when the clone is expanded.

V	D	J	size	CDR3	DNA
TRBV12-5	.	TRBJ1-4	.	CASGLVLPRTPTNEKLFF	TGTGCTAGTGGTTTGGTACTCCCAAGGACACCAACTAATGAAAAACTGTTTTTT
TRBV6-6	.	TRBJ1-5	many	CASSIQGNQPQHF	TGTGCCAGCAGTATCCAGGGGAATCAGCCCCAGCATTTT
TRBV3-1	TRBD2	TRBJ2-3	.	CASSRTSGHTDTQYF	TGTGCCAGCAGCCGGACTAGCGGACACACAGATACGCAGTATTTT
TRBV7-6	TRBD2	TRBJ2-1	few	CASSLGSGGHNEQFF	TGTGCCAGCAGCTTAGGTTCGGGGGGACACAATGAGCAGTTCTTC
TRBV4-2	TRBD2	TRBJ2-1	few	CASSTTSSSYNEQFF	TGTGCCAGCAGTACGACTAGCAGCTCCTACAATGAGCAGTTCTTC
TRBV2	TRBD1	TRBJ1-5	many	CATGTVNQPQHF	TGTGCCACTGGGACAGTCAATCAGCCCCAGCATTTT
TRBV6-5	.	TRBJ2-1	few	CASSYWGNEQFF	TGTGCCAGCAGTTACTGGGGAAATGAGCAGTTCTTC
TRBV6-2/TRBV6-3	.	TRBJ2-1	few	CASSYSPRQNSYNEQFF	TGTGCCAGCAGTTACTCGCCCCGACAGAACTCCTACAATGAGCAGTTCTTC
TRBV5-1	.	TRBJ2-3	.	CASSLEGHPTDTQYF	TGCGCCAGCAGCTTGGAGGGACACCCCACAGATACGCAGTATTTT
TRBV4-1	TRBD1	TRBJ2-3	many	CASSQDRDRVADTQYF	TGCGCCAGCAGCCAAGATCGAGACAGGGTCGCAGATACGCAGTATTTT
TRBV7-9	TRBD1	TRBJ1-5	many	CASSGPGQGGNQPQHF	TGTGCCAGCAGCGGGCCGGGACAGGGGGGCAATCAGCCCCAGCATTTT
TRBV29-1	TRBD2	TRBJ2-2	.	CSVRLAGGKSGELFF	TGCAGCGTTAGACTAGCGGGGGGTAAATCCGGGGAGCTGTTTTTT
TRBV29-1	TRBD1	TRBJ2-5	many	CSVEDGRGQRETQYF	TGCAGCGTTGAAGACGGCAGGGGGCAACGGGAGACCCAGTACTTC
TRBV7-9	.	TRBJ2-4	few	CASSPPEKAKNIQYF	TGTGCCAGCAGCCCGCCGGAGAAAGCCAAAAACATTCAGTACTTC
TRBV4-3	TRBD2	TRBJ2-5	many	CASSQDVLAGANAETQYF	TGCGCCAGCAGCCAAGATGTTCTAGCGGGGGCCAATGCGGAGACCCAGTACTTC
TRBV4-3	.	TRBJ2-1	few	CASSQVTLAATYNEQFF	TGCGCCAGCAGCCAAGTCACACTAGCCGCCACCTACAATGAGCAGTTCTTC
TRBV5-1	TRBD2	TRBJ2-1	few	CASSFSGGNEQFF	TGCGCCAGCAGCTTTAGCGGGGGGAATGAGCAGTTCTTC
TRBV4-2	.	TRBJ2-3	.	CASSQEGPFGPDTQYF	TGTGCCAGCAGCCAAGAAGGCCCCTTTGGGCCAGATACGCAGTATTTT
TRBV7-9	.	TRBJ2-2	.	CASSFPLNTGELFF	TGTGCCAGCAGCTTTCCTCTGAACACCGGGGAGCTGTTTTTT
TRBV4-2	.	TRBJ2-1	many	CASSQEVRNEQFF	TGTGCCAGCAGCCAAGAAGTTAGGAATGAGCAGTTCTTC
TRBV7-6	.	TRBJ2-7	many	CASSLGEGLSYEQYF	TGTGCCAGCAGCTTAGGTGAGGGCCTCTCCTACGAGCAGTACTTC
TRBV7-3	.	TRBJ2-1	many	CASSSFGGNNEQFF	TGTGCCAGCAGCTCCTTCGGGGGAAACAATGAGCAGTTCTTC
TRBV9	.	TRBJ2-3	.	CASRGRLADTQYF	TGTGCCAGCAGGGGAAGACTAGCAGATACGCAGTATTTT
TRBV5-4	.	TRBJ2-1	few	CAVGGRNEQFF	TGTGCCGTAGGGGGGCGCAATGAGCAGTTCTTC
TRBV7-9	.	TRBJ1-4	.	CASSPDSNEKLFF	TGTGCCAGCAGCCCGGACAGTAATGAAAAACTGTTTTTT
TRBV10-2	TRBD2	TRBJ2-3	.	CASSESAGTSGNTDTQYF	TGCGCCAGCAGTGAGTCAGCGGGGACTAGCGGGAACACAGATACGCAGTATTTT
TRBV19	TRBD1	TRBJ1-5	few	CASSLSQGPNQPQHF	TGTGCCAGTAGTCTATCACAGGGGCCGAATCAGCCCCAGCATTTT
TRBV20-1	.	TRBJ2-3	few	CSATGSVLDTQYF	TGCAGTGCCACGGGTAGCGTTTTGGATACGCAGTATTTT
TRBV4-1	TRBD2	TRBJ2-1	.	CASSRGGWDEQFF	TGCGCCAGCAGCCGGGGGGGTTGGGATGAGCAGTTCTTC
TRBV4-1	TRBD2	TRBJ2-2	many	CASSQDAGANTGELFF	TGCGCCAGCAGCCAAGATGCGGGGGCGAACACCGGGGAGCTGTTTTTT
TRBV7-2	.	TRBJ2-1	.	CASSFKGRSEQFF	TGTGCCAGCAGCTTCAAGGGTCGCAGTGAGCAGTTCTTC
TRBV4-1	.	TRBJ2-4	few	CASSQERSLKNIQYF	TGCGCCAGCAGCCAAGAGAGGAGCCTTAAAAACATTCAGTACTTC
TRBV12-3/TRBV12-4	TRBD2	TRBJ2-1	.	CASSRWTSGGLISYNEQFF	TGTGCCAGCAGCCGTTGGACTAGCGGGGGCCTTATCTCCTACAATGAGCAGTTCTTC
TRBV7-9	.	TRBJ1-1	few	CASSLTGLNTEAFF	TGTGCCAGCAGCTTAACAGGCTTGAACACTGAAGCTTTCTTT
TRBV19	TRBD2	TRBJ2-3	.	CASREPKSGSPDTQYF	TGTGCCAGTAGGGAGCCAAAAAGCGGGAGCCCAGATACGCAGTATTTT
TRBV20-1	.	TRBJ1-1	.	CSASAGQVNTEALF	TGCAGTGCTAGCGCGGGGCAGGTGAACACTGAAGCTTTATTT
TRBV7-9	TRBD1	TRBJ2-2	medium-sized	CASSIPGQPTGELFF	TGTGCCAGCAGCATCCCGGGACAGCCCACCGGGGAGCTGTTTTTT
TRBV4-1	.	TRBJ2-2	few	CASSLRVGDTGELFF	TGCGCCAGCAGTCTCAGGGTGGGGGACACCGGGGAGCTGTTTTTT
TRBV12-3/TRBV12-4	.	TRBJ2-2	many	CASSLGVTGELFF	TGTGCCAGCAGTTTAGGGGTGACCGGGGAGCTGTTTTTT
TRBV5-1	TRBD1	TRBJ2-3	.	CASSLTGVTDTQYF	TGCGCCAGCAGCCTGACAGGGGTCACAGATACGCAGTATTTT
TRBV2	.	TRBJ1-1	.	CASRGRGVTEAFF	TGTGCCAGCAGAGGCAGAGGGGTTACTGAAGCTTTCTTT
TRBV12-3/TRBV12-4	TRBD1	TRBJ2-6	many	CASSQGRTGGTGANVLTF	TGTGCCAGCAGTCAGGGACGGACAGGGGGGACGGGGGCCAACGTCCTGACTTTC
TRBV19	TRBD2	TRBJ2-1	.	CASSRTSGDHNEQFF	TGTGCCAGTAGTAGAACTAGCGGGGACCACAATGAGCAGTTCTTC
TRBV6-1	.	TRBJ1-1	many	CASTRLNTEAFF	TGTGCCAGCACCCGTTTGAACACTGAAGCTTTCTTT
TRBV29-1	.	TRBJ2-5	.	CSVELGGETQYF	TGCAGCGTTGAACTGGGCGGGGAGACCCAGTACTTC
TRBV13	.	TRBJ2-7	.	CASSLYGVGEQYF	TGTGCCAGCAGCTTATACGGGGTGGGCGAGCAGTACTTC
TRBV4-3	.	TRBJ2-1	.	CASSQDYNEQFF	TGCGCCAGCAGCCAAGATTACAATGAGCAGTTCTTC
TRBV27	TRBD1	TRBJ2-5	few	CASRGVSGTGEETQYF	TGTGCCAGCAGAGGGGTGTCCGGGACAGGGGAAGAGACCCAGTACTTC
TRBV11-1	TRBD1	TRBJ2-5	.	CASSLVPAQQGRGETQYF	TGTGCCAGCAGCTTAGTGCCCGCTCAACAGGGGCGAGGAGAGACCCAGTACTTC
TRBV5-4	TRBD2	TRBJ2-2	few	CASSLEAGGRWNTGELFF	TGTGCCAGCAGCTTAGAAGCGGGGGGGCGATGGAACACCGGGGAGCTGTTTTTT
TRBV7-2	.	TRBJ1-5	.	CASSLVGAQPQHF	TGTGCCAGCAGCTTGGTAGGGGCCCAGCCCCAGCATTTT